This T cell receptor beta chain was found in a study of blood T cell repertoires in COVID-19. This clone has more than one count but fewer than ten. Data came from immunoSEQ multiplex PCR; TCRdb stores just in-frame clones and leaves some out. The repertoire consists of around 150,000 clones, with 60% to 85% occurring once and the leading ten covering 16%. Germline V CDR1 and CDR2: MNHNS, SASEGT. The CDR3 is 17 residues long. With 4 bases removed from V and 0 bases from J, the gap between germline ends came to 13 bases. The chain employs TRBV6-1 and TRBJ2-6, with D maybe TRBD2 (5 bases). Sequencing input: peripheral blood. The origin of this receptor is a man in his forties or fifties with acute or convalescent COVID-19. In nucleotides, the CDR3 is TGTGCCAGCAGTGGCCCAAAGGCGGGCTCTGGGGCCAACGTCCTGACTTTC. Its translation is CASSGPKAGSGANVLTF.